Reported below is one T cell receptor (beta chain). Its antigen is unknown. The data stem from a study of identical twins. The study, taken as a whole, reports: Insertions were fewer in abundant cord blood beta clonotypes, whereas memory repertoires showed none of this pattern. In beta out-of-frame sequences, the excess sharing between twins was weaker.

CDR3 size: 14 residues. Trimming left V 1 base short and J 3 bases short, with 9 bases between. The V gene's germline CDR1 is MNHNS and CDR2 SASEGT. Each cDNA held unique molecular identifiers, and template switching gave it a universal primer site. TCRdb re-derived calls from the 5' RACE reads in MiXCR, one entry per CDR3 protein. Here the sample spans approximately 600,000 distinct CDR3 sequences, 7% to 7.5% being singletons. These same records also appear under a second study, on yellow fever vaccine responses in identical twins.

Input material: PBMCs. The source of this sequence is a woman under 30 in good health. The genes are TRBV6-1 and TRBJ1-2; no definite D call. Here the CDR3 DNA reads TGTGCCAGCAGTGAAGTCCCCACCTACTATGGCTACACCTTC. The encoded protein is CASSEVPTYYGYTF.